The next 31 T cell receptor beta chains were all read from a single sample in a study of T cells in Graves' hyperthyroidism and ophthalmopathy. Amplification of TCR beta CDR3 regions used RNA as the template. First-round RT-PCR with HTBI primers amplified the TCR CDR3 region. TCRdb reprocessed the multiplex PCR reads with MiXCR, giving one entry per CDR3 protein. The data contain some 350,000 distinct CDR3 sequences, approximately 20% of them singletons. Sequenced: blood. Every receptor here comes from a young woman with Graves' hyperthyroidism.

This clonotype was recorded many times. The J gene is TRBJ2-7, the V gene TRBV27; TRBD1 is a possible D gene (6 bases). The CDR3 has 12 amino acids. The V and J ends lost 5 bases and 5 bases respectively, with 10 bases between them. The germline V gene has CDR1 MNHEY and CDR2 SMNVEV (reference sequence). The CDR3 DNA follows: TGTGCCAGCAGTATTACAGGGAACGAGCAGTACTTC. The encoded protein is CASSITGNEQYF.

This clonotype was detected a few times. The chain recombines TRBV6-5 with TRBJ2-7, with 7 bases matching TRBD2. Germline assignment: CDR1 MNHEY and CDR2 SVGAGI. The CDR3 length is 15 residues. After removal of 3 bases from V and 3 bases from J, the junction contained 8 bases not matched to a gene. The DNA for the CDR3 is TGTGCCAGCAGTTATACGGCGGGGAGGGACTACGAGCAGTACTTC. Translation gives CASSYTAGRDYEQYF.

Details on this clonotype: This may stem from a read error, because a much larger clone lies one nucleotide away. The CDR3: CVSSLASGRQGRETQYF. The CDR3 DNA is TGTGTCAGCAGCTTAGCGTCCGGACGACAGGGAAGGGAGACCCAGTACTTC. The genes are TRBV7-2 and TRBJ2-5; 7 bases line up with TRBD1. The CDR3 runs to 17 residues. Germline lookup yields CDR1 SGHTA and CDR2 FQGNSA. Complete variable domain (other parts from reference TRBV7-2 and TRBJ2-5): GAGVSQSPSNKVTEKGKDVELRCDPISGHTALYWYRQSLGQGLEFLIYFQGNSAPDKSGLPSDRFSAERTGGSVSTLTIQRTQQEDSAVYLCVSSLASGRQGRETQYFGPGTRLLVL.

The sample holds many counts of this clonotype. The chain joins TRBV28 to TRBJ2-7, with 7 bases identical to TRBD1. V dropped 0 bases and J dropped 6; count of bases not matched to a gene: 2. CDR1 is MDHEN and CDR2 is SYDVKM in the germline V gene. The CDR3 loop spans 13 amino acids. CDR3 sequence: CASSLWAGGEQYF. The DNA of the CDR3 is TGTGCCAGCAGTTTATGGGCAGGGGGCGAGCAGTACTTC.

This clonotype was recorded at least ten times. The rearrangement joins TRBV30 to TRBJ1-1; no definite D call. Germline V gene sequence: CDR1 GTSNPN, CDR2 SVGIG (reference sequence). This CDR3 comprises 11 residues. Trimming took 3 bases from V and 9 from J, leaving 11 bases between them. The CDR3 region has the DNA TGTGCCTGGAGCCTGGCCAGTCAAGCTTTCTTT. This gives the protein CAWSLASQAFF.

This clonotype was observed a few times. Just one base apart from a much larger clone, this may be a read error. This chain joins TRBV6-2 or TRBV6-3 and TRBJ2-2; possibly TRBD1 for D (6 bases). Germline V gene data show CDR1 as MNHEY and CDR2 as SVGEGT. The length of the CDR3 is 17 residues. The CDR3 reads CASSYRDITANTGELCF. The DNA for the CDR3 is TGTGCCAGCAGTTACCGGGACATTACGGCGAACACCGGGGAGCTGTGTTTT.

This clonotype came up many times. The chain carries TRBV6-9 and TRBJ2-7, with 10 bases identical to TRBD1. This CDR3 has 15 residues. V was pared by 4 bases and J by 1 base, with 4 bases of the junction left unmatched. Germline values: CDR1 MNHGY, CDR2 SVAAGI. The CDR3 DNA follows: TGTGCCAGCAGTTCGCGACAGGGGGCATCCTACGAGCAGTACTTC. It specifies CASSSRQGASYEQYF.

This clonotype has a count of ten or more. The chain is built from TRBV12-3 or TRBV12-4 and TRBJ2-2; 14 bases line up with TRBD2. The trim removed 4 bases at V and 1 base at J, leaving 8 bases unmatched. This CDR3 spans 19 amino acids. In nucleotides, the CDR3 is TGTGCCAGCAGTTCACATACCGGGACTAGCGGGGGGAACACCGGGGAGCTGTTTTTT. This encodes CASSSHTGTSGGNTGELFF.

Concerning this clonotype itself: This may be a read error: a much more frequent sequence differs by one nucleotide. CDR3 sequence (DNA): TGTGCCAGCTGTTACTTACGTGCTTGGCCCCAGCATTTT. Translating gives CASCYLRAWPQHF. J is TRBJ1-5 and V is TRBV6-2 or TRBV6-3; D unresolved. Germline CDR1 MNHEY, CDR2 SVGEGT. There are 13 residues in the CDR3.

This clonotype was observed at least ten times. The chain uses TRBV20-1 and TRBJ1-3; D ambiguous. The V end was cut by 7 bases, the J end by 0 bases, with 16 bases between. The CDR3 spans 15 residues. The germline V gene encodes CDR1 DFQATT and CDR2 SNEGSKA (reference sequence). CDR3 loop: CSVGTGGPSGNTIYF. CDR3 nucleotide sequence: TGCAGTGTTGGTACGGGTGGACCCTCTGGAAACACCATATATTTT.

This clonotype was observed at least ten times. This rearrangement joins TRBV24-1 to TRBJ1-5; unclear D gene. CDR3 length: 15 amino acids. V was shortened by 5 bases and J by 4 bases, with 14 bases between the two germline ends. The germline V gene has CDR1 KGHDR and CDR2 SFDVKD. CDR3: CATSGRGGQNQPQHF. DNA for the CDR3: TGTGCCACCAGTGGCCGCGGTGGGCAAAATCAGCCCCAGCATTTT.

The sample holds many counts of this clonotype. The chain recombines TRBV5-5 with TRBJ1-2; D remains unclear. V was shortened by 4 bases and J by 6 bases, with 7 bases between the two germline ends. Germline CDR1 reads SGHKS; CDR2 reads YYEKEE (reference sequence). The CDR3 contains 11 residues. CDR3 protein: CASSVDHGYTF. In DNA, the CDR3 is TGTGCCAGCAGCGTTGACCATGGCTACACCTTC.

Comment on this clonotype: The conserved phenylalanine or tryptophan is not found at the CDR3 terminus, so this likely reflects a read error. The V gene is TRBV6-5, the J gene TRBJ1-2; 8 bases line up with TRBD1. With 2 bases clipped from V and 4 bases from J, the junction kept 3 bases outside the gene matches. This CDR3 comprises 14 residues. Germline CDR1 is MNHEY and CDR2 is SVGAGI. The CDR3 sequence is CASSYATGGYGYTV. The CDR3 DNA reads TGTGCCAGCAGTTACGCAACAGGGGGCTATGGCTACACCGTC.

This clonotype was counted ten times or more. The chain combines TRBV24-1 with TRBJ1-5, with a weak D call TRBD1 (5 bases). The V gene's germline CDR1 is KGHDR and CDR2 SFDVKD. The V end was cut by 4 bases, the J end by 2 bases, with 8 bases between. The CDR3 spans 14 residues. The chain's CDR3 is CATSDREGNQPQHF. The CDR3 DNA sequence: TGTGCCACCAGTGACAGGGAGGGCAATCAGCCCCAGCATTTT.

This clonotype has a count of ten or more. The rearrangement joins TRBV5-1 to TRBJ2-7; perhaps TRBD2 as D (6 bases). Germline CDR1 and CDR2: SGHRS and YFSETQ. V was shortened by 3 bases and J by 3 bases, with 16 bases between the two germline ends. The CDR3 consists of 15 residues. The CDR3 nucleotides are TGCGCCAGCAGCTCTACGGGGGACGGAGTCTACGAGCAGTACTTC. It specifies CASSSTGDGVYEQYF.

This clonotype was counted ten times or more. CDR3: CAWIPSHYGYTF. The CDR3 nucleotides are TGTGCCTGGATACCAAGCCACTATGGCTACACCTTC. V and J are TRBV30 and TRBJ1-2, with D unresolved. The CDR3 totals 12 residues. Germline CDR1 is GTSNPN and CDR2 is SVGIG (reference sequence). Trimming stripped 4 bases from V and 3 bases from J, with 9 bases between.

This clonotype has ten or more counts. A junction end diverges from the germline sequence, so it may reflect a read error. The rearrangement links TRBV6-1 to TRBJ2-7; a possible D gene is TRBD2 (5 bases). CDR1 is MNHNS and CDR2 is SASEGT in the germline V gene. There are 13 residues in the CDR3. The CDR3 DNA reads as TGTGTCAGCACCGGAGGAACTACCCACGAGCAGTACTTC. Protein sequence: CVSTGGTTHEQYF.

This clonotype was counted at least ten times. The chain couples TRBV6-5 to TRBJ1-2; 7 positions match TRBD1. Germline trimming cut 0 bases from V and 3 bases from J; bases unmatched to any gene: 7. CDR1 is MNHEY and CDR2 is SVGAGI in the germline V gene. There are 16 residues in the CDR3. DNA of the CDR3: TGTGCCAGCAGTTACTCGAAGTGGCAGGGGGACTATGGCTACACCTTC. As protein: CASSYSKWQGDYGYTF.

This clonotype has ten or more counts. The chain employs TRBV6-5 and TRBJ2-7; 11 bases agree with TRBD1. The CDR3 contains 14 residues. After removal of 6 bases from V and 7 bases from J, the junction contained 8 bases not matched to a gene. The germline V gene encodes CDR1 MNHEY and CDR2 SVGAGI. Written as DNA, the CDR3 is TGTGCCAGCAGGGGGACAGGGGGACGTTTAGAGCAGTACTTC. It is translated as CASRGTGGRLEQYF.

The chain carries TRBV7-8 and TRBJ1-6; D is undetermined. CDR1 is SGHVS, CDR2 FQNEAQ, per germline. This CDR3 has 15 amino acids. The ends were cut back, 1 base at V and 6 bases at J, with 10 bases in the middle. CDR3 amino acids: CASSLVPVSNSPLHF. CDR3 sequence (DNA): TGTGCCAGCAGCTTAGTGCCGGTCTCTAATTCACCCCTCCACTTT.

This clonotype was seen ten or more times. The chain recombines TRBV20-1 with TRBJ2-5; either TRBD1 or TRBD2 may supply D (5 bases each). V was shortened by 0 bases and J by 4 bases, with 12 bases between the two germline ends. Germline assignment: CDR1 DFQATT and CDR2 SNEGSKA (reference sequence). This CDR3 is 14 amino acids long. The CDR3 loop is CSARELGDGETQYF. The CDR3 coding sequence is TGCAGTGCTAGAGAATTGGGGGACGGAGAGACCCAGTACTTC.

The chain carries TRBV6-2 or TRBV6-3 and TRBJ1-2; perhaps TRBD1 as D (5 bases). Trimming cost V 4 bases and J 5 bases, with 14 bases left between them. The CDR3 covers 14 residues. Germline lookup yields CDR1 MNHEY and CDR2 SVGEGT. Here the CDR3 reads CASSLAGLGYGYTF. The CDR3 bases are TGTGCCAGCAGTTTGGCAGGGCTTGGATATGGCTACACCTTC.

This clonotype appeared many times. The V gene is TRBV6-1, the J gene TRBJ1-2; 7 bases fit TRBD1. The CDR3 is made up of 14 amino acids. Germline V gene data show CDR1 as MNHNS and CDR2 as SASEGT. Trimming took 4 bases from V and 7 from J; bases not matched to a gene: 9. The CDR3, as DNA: TGTGCCAGCAGTGTAGGAGCAGGGGGTGCTGGCTACACCTTC. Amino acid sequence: CASSVGAGGAGYTF.

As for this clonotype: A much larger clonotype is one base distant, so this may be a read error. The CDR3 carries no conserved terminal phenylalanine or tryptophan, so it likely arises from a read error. In DNA form, the CDR3 reads TGTGCCAGCAGTGAATATGGTAACTCCCCCTACGAGCAGTACTAC. As protein: CASSEYGNSPYEQYY. The rearrangement links TRBV6-1 to TRBJ2-7, with D uncertain. This CDR3 spans 15 amino acids. With 2 bases removed from V and 2 bases from J, the gap between germline ends came to 13 bases. Germline loops: CDR1 MNHNS, CDR2 SASEGT.

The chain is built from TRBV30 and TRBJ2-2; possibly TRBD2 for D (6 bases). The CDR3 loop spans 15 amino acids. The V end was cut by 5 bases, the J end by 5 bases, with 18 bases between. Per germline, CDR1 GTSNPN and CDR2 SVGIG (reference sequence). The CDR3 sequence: CAWGGKDSYTGELFF. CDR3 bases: TGTGCCTGGGGGGGGAAGGACTCTTATACCGGGGAGCTGTTTTTT.

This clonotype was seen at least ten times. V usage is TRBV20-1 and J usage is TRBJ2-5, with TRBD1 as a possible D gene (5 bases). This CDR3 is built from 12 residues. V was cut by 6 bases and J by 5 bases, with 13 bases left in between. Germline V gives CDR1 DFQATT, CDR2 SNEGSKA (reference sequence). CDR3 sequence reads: CSAKQGRETQYF. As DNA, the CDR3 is TGCAGTGCGAAGCAGGGCCGGGAGACCCAGTACTTC.

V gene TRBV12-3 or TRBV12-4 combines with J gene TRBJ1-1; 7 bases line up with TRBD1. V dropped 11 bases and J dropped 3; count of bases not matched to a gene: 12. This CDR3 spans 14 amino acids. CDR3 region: CASAKDRQYTEAFF. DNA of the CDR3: TGTGCCTCTGCGAAGGACAGGCAATACACTGAAGCTTTCTTT.

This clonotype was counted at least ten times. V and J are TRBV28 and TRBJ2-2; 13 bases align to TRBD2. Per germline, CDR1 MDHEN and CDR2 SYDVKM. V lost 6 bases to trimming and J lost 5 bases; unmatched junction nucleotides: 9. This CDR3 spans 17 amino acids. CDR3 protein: CASSIVLAGGQTGELFF. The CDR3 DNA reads TGTGCCAGCAGCATTGTACTAGCGGGGGGGCAAACCGGGGAGCTGTTTTTT.

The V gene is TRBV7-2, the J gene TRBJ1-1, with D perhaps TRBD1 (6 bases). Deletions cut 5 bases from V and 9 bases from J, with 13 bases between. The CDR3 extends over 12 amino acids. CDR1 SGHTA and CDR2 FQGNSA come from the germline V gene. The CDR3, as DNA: TGTGCCAGCAGCCCGGGGGCAGGGAAAGCTTTCTTT. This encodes CASSPGAGKAFF.

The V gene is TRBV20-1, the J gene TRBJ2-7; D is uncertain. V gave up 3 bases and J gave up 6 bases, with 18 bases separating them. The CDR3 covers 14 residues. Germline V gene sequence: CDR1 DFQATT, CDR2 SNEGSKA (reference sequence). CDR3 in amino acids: CSASALGRHGEQYF. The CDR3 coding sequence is TGCAGTGCTAGCGCTTTAGGACGGCACGGCGAGCAGTACTTC.

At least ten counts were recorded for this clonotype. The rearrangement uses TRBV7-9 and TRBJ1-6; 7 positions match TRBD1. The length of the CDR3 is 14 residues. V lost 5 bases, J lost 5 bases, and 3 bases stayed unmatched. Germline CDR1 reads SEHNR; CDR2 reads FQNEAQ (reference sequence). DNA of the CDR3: TGTGCCAGCAGCACAGACAGGGATAATTCACCCCTCCACTTT. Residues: CASSTDRDNSPLHF.